Listed here are 28 T cell receptor beta chains from one sample, sequenced in a study of blood T cell repertoires in COVID-19. Repertoires were generated with immunoSEQ multiplex PCR, while TCRdb's copy carries only in-frame clones and drops some. The sample contains approximately 180,000 clones, 88% of which appear only once. The sample taken for sequencing was peripheral blood. These TCRs come from a human donor in a cohort sampled during active COVID-19.

The chain couples TRBV19 to TRBJ2-2, with 7 bases that match TRBD2. This CDR3 has 14 amino acids. Germline loops: CDR1 LNHDA, CDR2 SQIVND (reference sequence). With 6 bases clipped from V and 1 base from J, the junction kept 2 bases outside the gene matches. DNA of the CDR3: TGTGCCAGTAGCGGACTAGTGAACACCGGGGAGCTGTTTTTT. Encoded protein: CASSGLVNTGELFF.

The V and J genes are TRBV10-3 and TRBJ1-1; 7 bases match TRBD1. Germline V gives CDR1 ENHRY, CDR2 SYGVKD. With 6 bases clipped from V and 2 bases from J, the junction kept 6 bases outside the gene matches. The CDR3 length is 14 residues. CDR3 in DNA: TGTGCCATCAGCCCTGACAGGGACAACACTGAAGCTTTCTTT. This encodes CAISPDRDNTEAFF.

The gene calls are TRBV5-1 and TRBJ1-2; D unresolved. This CDR3 contains 13 residues. The V and J ends lost 2 bases and 1 base respectively, with 6 bases between them. Germline CDR1 reads SGHRS; CDR2 reads YFSETQ. This CDR3 is CASSFEGNYGYTF. In nucleotides, the CDR3 is TGCGCCAGCAGCTTCGAGGGTAACTATGGCTACACCTTC. The whole variable domain, remainder taken from reference TRBV5-1 and TRBJ1-2, is KAGVTQTPRYLIKTRGQQVTLSCSPISGHRSVSWYQQTPGQGLQFLFEYFSETQRNKGNFPGRFSGRQFSNSRSEMNVSTLELGDSALYLCASSFEGNYGYTFGSGTRLTVV.

This chain connects TRBV28 to TRBJ2-1, with 8 bases aligning to TRBD2. Germline V gene lookup returns CDR1 MDHEN and CDR2 SYDVKM. V lost 5 bases to trimming and J lost 4 bases; unmatched junction nucleotides: 16. There are 18 residues in the CDR3. The CDR3 loop reads CASSVVASGPAGYNEQFF. The CDR3 DNA reads TGTGCCAGCAGTGTCGTGGCTAGCGGGCCAGCGGGGTACAATGAGCAGTTCTTC.

The chain couples TRBV30 to TRBJ1-2; maybe TRBD1 (5 bases). The CDR3 totals 11 residues. CDR1 is GTSNPN and CDR2 is SVGIG in the germline V gene (reference sequence). V was cut by 3 bases and J by 8 bases, with 10 bases left in between. The CDR3 DNA reads TGTGCCTGGAGATGGGACTCCGGCTACACCTTC. This translates into CAWRWDSGYTF.

This clone was recorded a few times. The genes are TRBV3-1 (or the pseudogene TRBV3-2) and TRBJ1-6; D not certain. V lost 0 bases and J 16 bases, leaving 10 bases between the germline ends. The CDR3 consists of 12 residues. Germline assignment: CDR1 LGHDT and CDR2 YNNKEL (reference sequence). Written as DNA, the CDR3 is TGTGCCAGCAGCCAAGAGGGGAGTCCGCTCCACTTT. Translation gives CASSQEGSPLHF.

Here the CDR3 DNA reads TGTGCCAGCAGGGAGGGAGGGGACGACTATGGCTACACCTTC. It encodes CASREGGDDYGYTF. The chain has TRBV7-2 and TRBJ1-2; weak D call: TRBD1 (5 bases). The CDR3 has 14 amino acids. Looked up from germline, CDR1 is SGHTA and CDR2 is FQGNSA. The ends were cut back, 6 bases at V and 3 bases at J, with 14 bases in the middle.

The genes are TRBV12-3 or TRBV12-4 and TRBJ1-2, with D perhaps TRBD1 (6 bases). The CDR3 sequence is 13 residues long. V was pared by 6 bases and J by 8 bases, with 16 bases between. CDR3 sequence (DNA): TGTGCCAGCAGAGGCACAGGGAGCTTGGGCTACACCTTC. Translated: CASRGTGSLGYTF.

The V gene is TRBV11-3, the J gene TRBJ2-1; perhaps TRBD2 as D (6 bases). There are 14 residues in the CDR3. The V and J ends lost 1 base and 5 bases respectively, with 9 bases between them. Germline V CDR1 and CDR2: SGHNT, YENEEA. The DNA of the CDR3 is TGTGCCAGCAGCTTAGTGGGAGGACACAATGAGCAGTTCTTC. It specifies CASSLVGGHNEQFF.

The rearrangement links TRBV19 to TRBJ1-2; 9 bases match TRBD1. Germline V gives CDR1 LNHDA, CDR2 SQIVND (reference sequence). V lost 11 bases and J lost 8; bases outside the gene matches: 15. This CDR3 region has 14 residues. The CDR3 coding sequence is TGTGCCGCTCACCACAGGGGGCTCTCTGGAGGCTACACCTTC. Encoded protein: CAAHHRGLSGGYTF.

The V call is TRBV28, the J call TRBJ1-3; 7 bases are a match to TRBD1. The CDR3 spans 16 residues. Germline CDR1 MDHEN, CDR2 SYDVKM. Losses at the gene ends were 4 bases for V and 4 bases for J; bases not matched to a gene: 10. The CDR3 DNA follows: TGTGCCAGCAGTTATGAAGGGACAGAAGAAGGAAACACCATATATTTT. Protein sequence: CASSYEGTEEGNTIYF.

The rearrangement uses TRBV23-1 and TRBJ1-2, with a tentative D call TRBD1 (6 bases). TRBV23-1 carries the ORF label, with uncertain function. CDR3 size: 16 residues. V lost 8 bases to trimming and J lost 5 bases, with 24 bases between them. The chain's CDR3 is CASVSLTGHTSYGYTF. For the CDR3, the DNA is TGCGCCAGCGTATCCTTGACGGGACACACTTCTTATGGCTACACCTTC.

The chain combines TRBV29-1 with TRBJ2-7; 8 nucleotides match TRBD1. Per germline, CDR1 SQVTM and CDR2 ANQGSEA. The CDR3 spans 13 residues. The CDR3 protein is CHEGSGGPYEQYF. The CDR3 DNA follows: TGCCACGAAGGATCAGGGGGCCCCTACGAGCAGTACTTC.

The V and J genes are TRBV5-6 and TRBJ1-1; D perhaps matches TRBD1 (5 bases). V lost 5 bases to trimming and J lost 11 bases, with 16 bases between them. Germline-derived CDR1 and CDR2 are SGHDT and YYEEEE. CDR3 length: 12 amino acids. CDR3 protein: CASSRPGKPAFF. The DNA of the CDR3 is TGTGCCAGCAGTCGTCCAGGGAAGCCGGCTTTCTTT.

The V and J genes are TRBV18 and TRBJ2-7, with 9 bases identical to TRBD2. The J segment lost 0 bases and the V segment lost 3 bases, leaving 6 bases of the junction unmatched. The germline CDR1 and CDR2 sequences are KGHSH and LQKENI. The CDR3 covers 16 residues. Written as DNA, the CDR3 is TGTGCCAGCTCACCGAATAGCGGGAGTGCCTCCTACGAGCAGTACTTC. Encoded protein: CASSPNSGSASYEQYF.

As DNA, the CDR3 is TGCAGCGCCCGGGACAGGGAAGGCCAGCCCCAGCATTTT. It codes for CSARDREGQPQHF. The genes are TRBV29-1 and TRBJ1-5; 9 bases fit TRBD1. V dropped 7 bases and J dropped 7; count of bases not matched to a gene: 8. In germline, CDR1 is SQVTM, CDR2 ANQGSEA. This CDR3 is built from 13 residues.

The chain combines TRBV2 with TRBJ2-7, with TRBD1 matching 9 bases. This CDR3 has 13 residues. The germline V gene has CDR1 SNHLY and CDR2 FYNNEI. V was clipped by 7 bases and J by 3 bases; unmatched bases: 4. The CDR3 DNA follows: TGTGCCAGCAACAGGGGGCCCCTCTACGAGCAGTACTTC. This gives the protein CASNRGPLYEQYF.

This sequence joins TRBV7-8 and TRBJ2-7; D is possibly TRBD2 (5 bases). Per the germline V gene, CDR1 is SGHVS and CDR2 is FQNEAQ. V dropped 1 base and J dropped 3 bases, with 10 bases sitting between them. There are 14 residues in the CDR3. CDR3: CASSLGGLNYEQYF. CDR3 bases: TGTGCCAGCAGCTTAGGCGGACTCAACTACGAGCAGTACTTC.

The CDR3 DNA is TGTGCCAGCAGCGGCCGGGACTCAGGATACAATGAGCAGTTCTTC. This encodes CASSGRDSGYNEQFF. The chain carries TRBV9 and TRBJ2-1, with a weak D call TRBD2 (6 bases). Germline CDR1 and CDR2: SGDLS and YYNGEE. V was clipped by 3 bases and J by 4 bases, with 14 bases between them. CDR3 size: 15 residues.

This clone was detected once. The chain links TRBV10-3 to TRBJ1-5, with a possible D match to TRBD1 (5 bases). Germline-derived CDR1 and CDR2 are ENHRY and SYGVKD. This CDR3 comprises 15 residues. Between the trimmed V and J ends, which lost 6 bases and 7 bases, there was a span of 19 bases. CDR3 nucleotide sequence: TGTGCCATCAGCCGAGACAATCAACCAGGGCAGCCCCAGCATTTT. It is translated as CAISRDNQPGQPQHF.

The J gene is TRBJ2-1, the V gene TRBV27; D might be TRBD2 (6 bases). The CDR3 runs to 17 residues. With 5 bases removed from V and 2 bases from J, the gap between germline ends came to 19 bases. The germline gives CDR1 MNHEY, CDR2 SMNVEV (reference sequence). In nucleotides, the CDR3 is TGTGCCAGCAGTCGACGGGACTTCCAAACTCCCTACAATGAGCAGTTCTTC. Protein sequence: CASSRRDFQTPYNEQFF.

The rearrangement uses TRBV6-2 or TRBV6-3 and TRBJ2-7, with TRBD1 matching over 9 bases. Germline V lookup: CDR1 MNHEY, CDR2 SVGEGT. The trim removed 4 bases at V and 1 base at J, leaving 11 bases unmatched. The CDR3 extends over 17 amino acids. CDR3 protein: CASSSDRGYPLSYEQYF. CDR3 in DNA: TGTGCCAGCAGTTCCGACAGGGGGTACCCCCTATCCTACGAGCAGTACTTC.

The V call is TRBV12-3 or TRBV12-4, the J call TRBJ2-5; TRBD2 is a possible D gene (5 bases). The CDR3 extends over 13 amino acids. V was clipped by 6 bases and J by 1 base, with 9 bases between them. The CDR3 loop is CASSPEGQETQYF. CDR3 sequence (DNA): TGTGCCAGCAGCCCTGAGGGCCAAGAGACCCAGTACTTC.

The chain combines TRBV10-1 with TRBJ2-5, with D possibly matching TRBD1 (6 bases). CDR3 length: 13 residues. V lost 6 bases, J lost 2 bases, and 10 bases lay in between. The germline V gene has CDR1 WNHNN and CDR2 SYGVQD (reference sequence). In nucleotides, the CDR3 is TGCGCCAGCAGCTCCGGACAGCAAGAGACCCAGTACTTC. Its protein product is CASSSGQQETQYF.

This chain connects TRBV19 to TRBJ2-1, with D possibly being TRBD2 (5 bases). From germline, CDR1 is LNHDA and CDR2 SQIVND (reference sequence). V gave up 8 bases and J gave up 8 bases, with 13 bases separating them. This CDR3 spans 12 amino acids. The CDR3 region is CASQKLDHEQFF. In nucleotides, the CDR3 is TGTGCCAGTCAAAAACTAGACCATGAGCAGTTCTTC.

The chain is built from TRBV28 and TRBJ1-5; D remains ambiguous. Per the germline V gene, CDR1 is MDHEN and CDR2 is SYDVKM. The CDR3 spans 11 residues. The V end was cut by 6 bases, the J end by 6 bases, with 6 bases between. The DNA of the CDR3 is TGTGCCAGCAGATCGGGTCAGCCCCAGCATTTT. It is translated as CASRSGQPQHF.

V and J are TRBV6-5 and TRBJ1-5; possibly TRBD1 for D (5 bases). Germline CDR1 is MNHEY and CDR2 is SVGAGI. The CDR3 loop spans 13 amino acids. Deletions cut 6 bases from V and 4 bases from J, with 10 bases between. The CDR3: CASSPRQNQPQHF. The DNA for the CDR3 is TGTGCCAGCAGCCCCCGACAGAATCAGCCCCAGCATTTT.

This clone showed up just once. The V and J genes are TRBV6-2 or TRBV6-3 and TRBJ2-2; D is unresolved. V was shortened by 5 bases and J by 6 bases, with 7 bases between the two germline ends. Germline V gene sequence: CDR1 MNHEY, CDR2 SVGEGT. The CDR3 is 12 amino acids. The CDR3 DNA is TGTGCCAGCAGTCGAGGCGCCGGGGAGCTGTTTTTT. This codes for CASSRGAGELFF.